A selection of T cell receptor beta chains follows, all from one sample in a study of OX40 agonist ivuxolimab in advanced cancers. This table comes from immunoSEQ multiplex PCR, and its TCRdb copy is limited to in-frame clones, with some not included. The table records some 74,000 clones, roughly 90% of them present only once. Sequenced material: CD4+ or CD8+ T cells sorted from blood, taken in a trial of the OX40 agonist ivuxolimab. These TCRs come from an adult with an advanced solid tumor such as melanoma, head and neck, liver or kidney cancer. Each CDR3 is given with its conserved first and last residue. A D gene is named only where the DNA matches it firmly. A row's size may be missing; if present it is once, few, many or a size class.

d_call	j_call	v_call	clone_size	cdr3_aa	cdr3_nt
.	TRBJ2-3	TRBV27	.	CASSQTKPPDTQYF	TGTGCCAGCAGCCAAACGAAACCGCCAGATACGCAGTATTTT
TRBD2	TRBJ2-4	TRBV11-2	.	CASTLLAGIAKNIQYF	TGTGCCAGCACCCTACTAGCGGGGATAGCCAAAAACATTCAGTACTTC
TRBD2	TRBJ2-1	TRBV9	.	CASSARMVSGNNEQFF	TGTGCCAGCAGCGCACGAATGGTTAGCGGGAACAATGAGCAGTTCTTC
TRBD1	TRBJ2-7	TRBV15	.	CATSRDRGSNEQYF	TGTGCCACCAGCAGAGACAGGGGGTCGAACGAGCAGTACTTC
TRBD2	TRBJ2-3	TRBV18	few	CASSPIAGEADTQYF	TGTGCCAGCTCACCCATAGCGGGAGAAGCAGATACGCAGTATTTT
.	TRBJ1-2	TRBV6-1	.	CASSGFAQTGNYGYTF	TGTGCCAGCAGTGGTTTTGCCCAGACAGGAAACTATGGCTACACCTTC
TRBD1	TRBJ2-3	TRBV27	.	CASSAQGAGDTQYF	TGTGCCAGCAGTGCCCAGGGGGCCGGAGATACGCAGTATTTT
TRBD1	TRBJ1-3	TRBV23-1	.	CASNTGQPGNTIYF	TGCGCCAGCAACACGGGACAGCCAGGAAACACCATATATTTT
.	TRBJ2-1	TRBV25-1	few	CASRTRDRTGNEQFF	TGTGCCAGCAGGACCCGGGACCGCACGGGAAATGAGCAGTTCTTC
.	TRBJ2-2	TRBV7-9	few	CASSPDSSTGELFF	TGTGCCAGCAGCCCCGACAGTTCCACCGGGGAGCTGTTTTTT
.	TRBJ1-1	TRBV27	.	CASSFRLESTEAFF	TGTGCCAGCAGTTTCCGGCTTGAGAGCACTGAAGCTTTCTTT
.	TRBJ2-7	TRBV6-6	.	CASSNSELGGEYF	TGTGCCAGCAGTAACTCGGAACTCGGCGGGGAGTACTTC
.	TRBJ1-2	TRBV5-6	once	CASSFSGVGGYTF	TGTGCCAGCAGCTTCTCAGGAGTCGGTGGCTACACCTTC
.	TRBJ2-2	TRBV7-9	.	CASSPSGTPNTGELFF	TGTGCCAGCAGCCCCTCGGGGACACCGAACACCGGGGAGCTGTTTTTT
.	TRBJ1-1	TRBV5-4	.	CASSPEQGVRTEAFF	TGTGCCAGCAGCCCGGAACAGGGTGTGAGGACTGAAGCTTTCTTT
.	TRBJ1-1	TRBV18	.	CASSPLLGMGGEAFF	TGTGCCAGCTCACCGCTATTGGGGATGGGGGGTGAAGCTTTCTTT
.	TRBJ1-1	TRBV6-5	.	CASRRTDMNTEAFF	TGTGCCAGCAGGAGGACGGACATGAACACTGAAGCTTTCTTT
.	TRBJ2-5	TRBV7-2	.	CASSPDRQETQYF	TGTGCCAGCAGCCCAGACAGGCAAGAGACCCAGTACTTC
TRBD2	TRBJ2-5	TRBV7-3	.	CASSLGSSGPQETQYF	TGTGCCAGCAGCTTAGGGTCTAGCGGGCCCCAAGAGACCCAGTACTTC
TRBD1	TRBJ2-1	TRBV18	.	CASSPMGQGYNEQFF	TGTGCCAGCTCACCAATGGGACAGGGCTACAATGAGCAGTTCTTC
.	TRBJ2-7	TRBV6-1	few	CASSERGAVSYEQYF	TGTGCCAGCAGTGAACGAGGGGCAGTCTCCTACGAGCAGTACTTC
.	TRBJ2-5	TRBV7-2	.	CASSLNQWQETQYF	TGTGCCAGCAGCTTGAACCAGTGGCAAGAGACCCAGTACTTC
.	TRBJ1-5	TRBV28	.	CASRLPVGNQPQHF	TGTGCCAGCAGGCTTCCGGTAGGAAATCAGCCCCAGCATTTT
.	TRBJ1-1	TRBV4-1	few	CASSQEEGMTEAFF	TGCGCCAGCAGCCAAGAAGAGGGGATGACTGAAGCTTTCTTT
.	TRBJ2-5	TRBV28	.	CASSLVGGRETQYF	TGTGCCAGCAGTTTGGTTGGGGGGCGAGAGACCCAGTACTTC
.	TRBJ1-2	TRBV6-5	.	CASSENTYGYTF	TGTGCCAGCAGTGAAAACACCTATGGCTACACCTTC
.	TRBJ2-6	TRBV28	.	CASSLWALGYGANVLTF	TGTGCCAGCAGTTTATGGGCGTTGGGGTACGGGGCCAACGTCCTGACTTTC
.	TRBJ1-2	TRBV9	once	CASSVGQDGYGYTF	TGTGCCAGCAGCGTAGGCCAGGACGGGTATGGCTACACCTTC
TRBD1	TRBJ2-3	TRBV19	.	CASSMVAGGLNTQYF	TGTGCCAGTAGTATGGTGGCAGGGGGCTTGAATACGCAGTATTTT
TRBD1	TRBJ1-5	TRBV6-5	.	CASRRTGGNQPQHF	TGTGCCAGCAGACGGACAGGGGGCAATCAGCCCCAGCATTTT